Listed here are 2 T cell receptor beta chains from one sample, sequenced in a study of read filtering for tumor transcriptome and immune sequencing. Molecular barcoded adaptors covering alpha/delta and beta/gamma chains were used on about 390 ng RNA. MiXCR, applied by TCRdb to the reads, yields one record per CDR3 protein. The sample carries tens of thousands of distinct CDR3 sequences, roughly 19% recorded once. Sequences were obtained from a population of CD138-negative cells sorted from bone marrow. All receptors derive from a donor at least 40 years old with multiple myeloma.

This clonotype was detected many times. The CDR3 protein is CAISEDLGVRGAYEQYF. CDR3 DNA: TGTGCCATCAGTGAGGATTTGGGGGTCAGGGGGGCCTACGAGCAGTACTTC. The rearrangement links TRBV10-3 to TRBJ2-7; D perhaps matches TRBD1 (7 bases). Per the germline V gene, CDR1 is ENHRY and CDR2 is SYGVKD. The CDR3 has 17 amino acids. The V end lost 2 bases, the J end lost 2 bases, and 19 bases lay between the germline ends.

At least ten counts were recorded for this clonotype. In DNA form, the CDR3 reads TGTGCCAGCAGCTCGTGGGACCTCCCCGATACGCAGTATTTT. Residues: CASSSWDLPDTQYF. This chain links TRBV9 with TRBJ2-3, with D tentatively TRBD1 or TRBD2 (5 bases each). V lost 4 bases and J lost 6, with 15 bases in between. The V gene's germline CDR1 is SGDLS and CDR2 YYNGEE. This CDR3 spans 14 amino acids.